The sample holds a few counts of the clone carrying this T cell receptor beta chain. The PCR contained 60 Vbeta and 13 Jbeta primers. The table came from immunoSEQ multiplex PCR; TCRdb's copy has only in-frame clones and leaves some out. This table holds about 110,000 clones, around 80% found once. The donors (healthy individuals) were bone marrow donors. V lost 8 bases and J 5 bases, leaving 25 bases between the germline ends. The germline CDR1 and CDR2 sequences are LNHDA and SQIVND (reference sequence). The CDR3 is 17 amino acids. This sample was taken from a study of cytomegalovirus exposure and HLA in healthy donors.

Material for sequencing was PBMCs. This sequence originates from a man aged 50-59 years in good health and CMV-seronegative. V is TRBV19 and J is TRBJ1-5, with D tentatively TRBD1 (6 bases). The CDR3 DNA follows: TGTGCCAGTCGTACCACTCGGTACCGGGACATAGATCAGCCCCAGCATTTT. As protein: CASRTTRYRDIDQPQHF.